This T cell receptor beta chain was sequenced in a study of cytomegalovirus exposure and HLA in healthy donors. Every donor was a healthy person donating bone marrow. PCR involved 60 Vbeta and 13 Jbeta primers. TCRdb keeps only in-frame clones here, not all; method: immunoSEQ multiplex PCR. The sample has 70,000 or so clones; roughly 74% are singletons. Per germline, CDR1 MDHEN and CDR2 SYDVKM. The CDR3 sequence is 14 residues long. Trimming pared 4 bases from V and 4 bases from J, leaving 11 bases between. The TCR was taken from a man aged 18 to 29 in good health and CMV-seropositive. The sequenced sample consisted of PBMCs. The V call is TRBV28, the J call TRBJ2-1; D not resolved. CDR3 bases: TGTGCCAGCAGTTATTTCGAGAATTACAATGAGCAGTTCTTC. It is translated as CASSYFENYNEQFF.